This T cell receptor beta chain was sequenced during a study of blood T cell repertoires in COVID-19. Study-wide context: The study drew acute and convalescent COVID-19 samples from the United States, Italy and Spain. From T cells, B-cell-depleted T cells, or PBMCs came the material, which was cDNA or gDNA.

V was clipped by 2 bases and J by 8 bases, with 16 bases between them. Germline CDR1 is SGHTA and CDR2 is FQGNSA. The length of the CDR3 is 15 residues. Per the study methods: Amplified reference gene primers provided the basis for estimating nucleated cell counts. The data were produced by immunoSEQ multiplex PCR, yet TCRdb's version contains in-frame clones alone and is incomplete. That table is the source of V, J and clone size, and D and trimming were worked out from the DNA. The sample comprises approximately 220,000 clones, 84% of which are singletons, and 2% to 2.5% rests with the top ten. The chain employs TRBV7-2 and TRBJ1-5, with D possibly matching TRBD1 (5 bases). This TCR was sampled from a woman in her sixties or seventies with acute or convalescent COVID-19. The sample consisted of peripheral blood. The CDR3 spells CASSLSDSALEPQHF. CDR3 coding DNA: TGTGCCAGCAGCTTATCCGACAGTGCTTTGGAGCCCCAGCATTTT.